The 8 T cell receptor beta chains presented below share a single source sample, sequenced in a study of post-analysis software for immune sequencing data. No antigens are known for them. Points from the study as a whole: The study found TRBV5-6, TRBV5-1 and TRBV20-1 among five TRBV segments more frequent in patients than controls.

Prepared libraries of TCR beta cDNA carried unique molecular identifiers. TCRdb re-analysed the PCR reads in MiXCR, keeping a single row per CDR3 protein. Here the sample spans about 260,000 distinct CDR3 sequences, 35% to 45% being singletons. Specimen: blood. Every receptor here comes from a girl under 18 with multiple sclerosis.

This clonotype was seen ten or more times. This chain connects TRBV7-3 to TRBJ2-3, with D possibly TRBD2 on 7 matching bases. The CDR3 is 16 residues long. The germline V gene encodes CDR1 SGHTA and CDR2 FQGTGA. The germline V and J ends were trimmed by 5 bases and 2 bases, with 17 bases remaining between them. The CDR3 reads CASSLGGAGLTDTQYF. In DNA form, the CDR3 reads TGTGCCAGCAGCCTAGGGGGGGCGGGACTCACAGATACGCAGTATTTT. Full variable domain (remainder filled in from reference TRBV7-3 and TRBJ2-3): GAGVSQTPSNKVTEKGKYVELRCDPISGHTALYWYRQSLGQGPEFLIYFQGTGAADDSGLPNDRFFAVRPEGSVSTLKIQRTERGDSAVYLCASSLGGAGLTDTQYFGPGTRLTVL.

This clonotype was observed many times. In DNA, the CDR3 is TGTGCCAGCAGCTTAATGGGGGGCGCCGCTGAAGCTTTCTTT. Amino acid sequence: CASSLMGGAAEAFF. The chain has TRBV7-2 and TRBJ1-1; tentatively, D is TRBD1 (6 bases). With 2 bases removed from V and 6 bases from J, the gap between germline ends came to 13 bases. The CDR3 extends over 14 amino acids. Germline V gene sequence: CDR1 SGHTA, CDR2 FQGNSA.

The chain uses TRBV9 and TRBJ2-1, with 10 bases fitting TRBD2. The CDR3 runs to 19 residues. Germline CDR1 and CDR2: SGDLS and YYNGEE. V was clipped by 4 bases and J by 9 bases; unmatched bases: 22. CDR3 nucleotide sequence: TGTGCCAGCAGCCCCGGCGCGGTCTGGCGAGCGGGGGGGCCCGGTGAGCAGTTCTTC. Translation gives CASSPGAVWRAGGPGEQFF.

This clonotype turned up a few times. The gene calls are TRBV2 and TRBJ2-2; the D is unclear. Germline CDR1 reads SNHLY; CDR2 reads FYNNEI. The CDR3 is made up of 13 amino acids. Trimming left V 5 bases short and J 5 bases short, with 9 bases between. The CDR3 DNA follows: TGTGCCAGCAGTTGGACGGATACCGGGGAGCTGTTTTTT. It is translated as CASSWTDTGELFF.

In regard to this clonotype: A much more abundant neighbour one base away suggests this may be a read error. This chain connects TRBV5-1 to TRBJ2-5; possibly TRBD1 for D (5 bases). Germline V gene data show CDR1 as SGHRS and CDR2 as YFSETQ. Trimming removed 6 bases from V and 5 bases from J, with 14 bases in between. There are 13 residues in the CDR3. The CDR3 spells CASTKGEGETQYF. CDR3 in DNA: TGCGCCAGCACCAAAGGGGAAGGCGAGACCCAGTACTTC. The full variable domain, rest sourced from reference TRBV5-1 and TRBJ2-5, is KAGVTQTPRYLIKTRGQQVTLSCSPISGHRSVSWYQQTPGQGLQFLFEYFSETQRNKGNFPGRFSGRQFSNSRSEMNVSTLELGDSALYLCASTKGEGETQYFGPGTRLLVL.

This clonotype has only a few counts. The chain is built from TRBV20-1 and TRBJ1-1, with 7 nucleotides matching TRBD1. The germline V gene has CDR1 DFQATT and CDR2 SNEGSKA (reference sequence). The CDR3 covers 14 residues. Trimming took 0 bases from V and 4 from J; bases not matched to a gene: 5. CDR3 loop: CSARDGAGGTEAFF. The CDR3 region has the DNA TGCAGTGCTAGAGATGGGGCAGGGGGCACTGAAGCTTTCTTT.

This clonotype was detected only a few times. The V gene is TRBV7-3, the J gene TRBJ2-5; 9 bases fit TRBD2. The V and J ends lost 8 bases and 4 bases, in that order; junction bases with no gene match: 8. The germline V gene has CDR1 SGHTA and CDR2 FQGTGA. This CDR3 spans 14 amino acids. CDR3 amino acids: CASGGGGRGETQYF. The CDR3 DNA sequence: TGTGCCAGCGGAGGGGGCGGGAGGGGAGAGACCCAGTACTTC.

The gene calls are TRBV12-3 or TRBV12-4 and TRBJ2-1, with 11 bases lining up with TRBD1. This CDR3 contains 14 residues. The V segment lost 5 bases and the J segment 8 bases; nucleotides outside the gene matches: 5. In DNA, the CDR3 is TGTGCCAGCAGTCCGCGGACAGGGGGCGATGAGCAGTTCTTC. Its translation: CASSPRTGGDEQFF.